These T cell receptor beta chains were read from a single sample in a study of response to subunit inactivated influenza vaccine. TCRdb re-derived calls from the RT-PCR reads in MiXCR, one entry per CDR3 protein. Altogether around 750,000 distinct CDR3 sequences are present, less than 25% being singletons, with the ten largest covering roughly 10%. This specimen consisted of PBMCs from blood, obtained 5 to 6 days after vaccination. The receptors were sampled from a man between 50 and 59 years old who received an inactivated influenza vaccine. Each CDR3 is given with its conserved first and last residue. D genes are given only for firm matches. Clone sizes are given selectively: once, few, many, or a class where the clone is expanded.

j_gene	v_gene	abundance	d_gene	CDR3nt	CDR3aa
TRBJ2-1	TRBV6-4	few	.	TGTGCCAGCAGCTCGGCCCTTGGTGAGCAGTTCTTC	CASSSALGEQFF
TRBJ1-5	TRBV6-2/TRBV6-3	few	TRBD1	TGTGCCAGCAGTTTACAGGGGATTTTGCCCCAGCATTTT	CASSLQGILPQHF
TRBJ2-1	TRBV6-2/TRBV6-3	.	.	TGTGCCAGCAGTTACATGTATGAGCAGTTCTTC	CASSYMYEQFF
TRBJ2-3	TRBV7-9	.	TRBD2	TGTGCCAGCAGGGAATGGCTAGCGGTGGATGCAGATACGCAGTATTTT	CASREWLAVDADTQYF
TRBJ1-2	TRBV20-1	.	.	TGCAGTGCTGTACGAAACTATGGCTACACCTTC	CSAVRNYGYTF
TRBJ2-3	TRBV6-5	few	.	TGTGCCAGCAGTTCGCCGGGGGACTCAGATACGCAGTATTTT	CASSSPGDSDTQYF
TRBJ2-1	TRBV20-1	.	TRBD2	TGCAGTGCTAGAGATTGGCAGCGGGGGGGCCGGAATGAGCAGTTCTTC	CSARDWQRGGRNEQFF
TRBJ2-5	TRBV5-1	many	TRBD2	TGCGCCAGCAGCTTGTGGAGAGGTCCGGGAGGCGAGACCCAGTACTTC	CASSLWRGPGGETQYF
TRBJ2-1	TRBV7-9	.	.	TGTGCCAGCACCCTTACTGCGACAAACGAGCAGTTCTTC	CASTLTATNEQFF
TRBJ2-1	TRBV20-1	few	TRBD2	TGCAGTGCCCCGGGACTAGCGGCCTACAATGAGCAGTTCTTC	CSAPGLAAYNEQFF
TRBJ2-1	TRBV20-1	.	.	TGCAGTGCAGCAGGAGGGGGGCAAAGGATCAACAATGAGCAGTTCTTC	CSAAGGGQRINNEQFF
TRBJ2-7	TRBV12-3/TRBV12-4	few	.	TGTGCCAGCAGTTTTGACACTACCTACGAGCAGTACTTC	CASSFDTTYEQYF
TRBJ2-2	TRBV9	.	.	TGTGCCAGCGCCCAGGGGCTAGCCACCGGGGAGCTGTTTTTT	CASAQGLATGELFF
TRBJ2-5	TRBV12-3/TRBV12-4	few	TRBD1	TGTGCCAGCAGTTCCGACAGGGGACAGACCCAGTACTTC	CASSSDRGQTQYF
TRBJ2-3	TRBV11-2	.	TRBD2	TGTGCCAGCAGCTTCATGACTAGCGGGACCACAGATACGCAGTATTTT	CASSFMTSGTTDTQYF
TRBJ1-6	TRBV7-2	few	TRBD1	TGTGCCAGCAGCTACGACAGGGCGTATTCACCCCTCCACTTT	CASSYDRAYSPLHF
TRBJ1-4	TRBV28	.	.	TGTGCCAGCAGTGTCAGCTATGGGAGTGAAAAACTGTCTTTT	CASSVSYGSEKLSF
TRBJ2-1	TRBV27	many	.	TGTGCCAGCAGTCAGGACTCGAACTCCTACAATGAGCAGTTCTTC	CASSQDSNSYNEQFF
TRBJ1-2	TRBV10-2	many	.	TGCGCCAGCAGTGTGCGCGGCCGTGGCTACACCTTC	CASSVRGRGYTF
TRBJ2-7	TRBV5-1	few	TRBD2	TGCGCCAGCAGCCCTGGACCGCGGACTAGCGGGAGGTGGGACTACGAGCAGTACTTC	CASSPGPRTSGRWDYEQYF